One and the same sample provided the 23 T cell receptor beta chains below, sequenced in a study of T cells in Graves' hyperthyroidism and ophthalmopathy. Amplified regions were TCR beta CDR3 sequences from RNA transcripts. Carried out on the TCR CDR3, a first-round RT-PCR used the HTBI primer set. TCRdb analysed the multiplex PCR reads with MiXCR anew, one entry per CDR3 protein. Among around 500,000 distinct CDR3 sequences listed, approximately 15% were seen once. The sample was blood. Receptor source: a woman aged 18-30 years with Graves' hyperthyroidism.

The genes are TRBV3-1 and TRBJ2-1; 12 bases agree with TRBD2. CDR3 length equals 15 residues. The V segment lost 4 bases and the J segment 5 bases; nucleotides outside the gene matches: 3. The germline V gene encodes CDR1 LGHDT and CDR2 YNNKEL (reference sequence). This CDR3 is CASSPWTSGDNEQFF. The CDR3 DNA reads TGTGCCAGCAGCCCATGGACTAGCGGGGACAATGAGCAGTTCTTC.

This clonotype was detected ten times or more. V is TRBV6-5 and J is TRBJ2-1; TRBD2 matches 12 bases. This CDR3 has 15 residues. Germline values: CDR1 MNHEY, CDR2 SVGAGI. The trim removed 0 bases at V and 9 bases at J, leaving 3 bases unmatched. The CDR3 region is CASSYSTSGSFEQFF. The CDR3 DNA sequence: TGTGCCAGCAGTTACTCGACTAGCGGGAGCTTTGAGCAGTTCTTC.

CDR3 nucleotides: TGTGCCAGCAGCCCGGGACAGGGGCCTAGCAATCAGCCCCAGCATTTT. Translated: CASSPGQGPSNQPQHF. This rearrangement joins TRBV6-2 or TRBV6-3 to TRBJ1-5; TRBD1 aligns across 10 bases. The CDR3 is 16 amino acids. Germline CDR1 and CDR2: MNHEY and SVGEGT. V shed 6 bases, J shed 0 bases, and the junction held 5 bases outside the gene matches.

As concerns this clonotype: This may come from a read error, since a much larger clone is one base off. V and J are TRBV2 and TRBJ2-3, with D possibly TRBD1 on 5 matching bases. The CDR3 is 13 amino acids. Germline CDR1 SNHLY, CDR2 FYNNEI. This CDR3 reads CVSRATSTDTQYF. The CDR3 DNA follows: TGTGTCAGCAGGGCAACTAGCACAGATACGCAGTATTTT.

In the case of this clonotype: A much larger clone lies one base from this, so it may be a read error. CDR3 residues: CASSLTGGGSYNEQFF. The CDR3 bases are TGTGCCAGTAGTCTAACCGGGGGGGGCTCCTACAATGAGCAGTTCTTC. This rearrangement joins TRBV19 to TRBJ2-1, with 8 positions matching TRBD2. After removal of 5 bases from V and 0 bases from J, the junction contained 6 bases not matched to a gene. Looked up from germline, CDR1 is LNHDA and CDR2 is SQIVND (reference sequence). The length of the CDR3 is 16 residues.

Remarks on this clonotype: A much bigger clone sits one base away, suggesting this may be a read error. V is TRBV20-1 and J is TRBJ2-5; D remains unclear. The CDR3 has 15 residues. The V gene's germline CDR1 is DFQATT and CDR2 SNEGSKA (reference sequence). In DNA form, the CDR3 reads TGCAGTGCTAGCCCAGAAGGACGGTACCAAGAGGCCCAGTACTTC. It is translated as CSASPEGRYQEAQYF.

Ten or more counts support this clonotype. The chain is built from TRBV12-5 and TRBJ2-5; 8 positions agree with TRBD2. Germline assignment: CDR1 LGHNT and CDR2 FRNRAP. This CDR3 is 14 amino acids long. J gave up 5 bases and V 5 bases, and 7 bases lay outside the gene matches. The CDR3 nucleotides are TGTGCTAGTGGTAGCGGGAGCGTAGAGGAGACCCAGTACTTC. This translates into CASGSGSVEETQYF.

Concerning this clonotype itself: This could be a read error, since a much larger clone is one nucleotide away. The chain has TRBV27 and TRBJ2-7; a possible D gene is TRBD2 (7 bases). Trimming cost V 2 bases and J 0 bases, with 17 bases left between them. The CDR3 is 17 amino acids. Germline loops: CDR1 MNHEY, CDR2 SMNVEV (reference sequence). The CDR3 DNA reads TGTGCCAGCAGTTTAGGGGGCGGGGGACTAAGCTCCTACGAGCAGTACGTC. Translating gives CASSLGGGGLSSYEQYV.

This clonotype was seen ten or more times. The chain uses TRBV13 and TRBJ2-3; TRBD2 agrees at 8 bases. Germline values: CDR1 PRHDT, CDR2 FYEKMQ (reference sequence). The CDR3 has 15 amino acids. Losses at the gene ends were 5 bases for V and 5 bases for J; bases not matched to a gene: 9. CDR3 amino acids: CASSEHNGGGDTQYF. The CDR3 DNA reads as TGTGCCAGCAGCGAACATAACGGGGGGGGAGATACGCAGTATTTT.

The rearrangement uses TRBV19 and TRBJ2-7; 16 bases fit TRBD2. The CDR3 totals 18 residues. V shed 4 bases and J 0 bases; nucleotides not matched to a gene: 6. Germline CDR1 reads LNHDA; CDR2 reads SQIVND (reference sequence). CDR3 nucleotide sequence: TGTGCCAGTAGTACCACGGGACTAGCGGGAGGGAGCTCCTACGAGCAGTACTTC. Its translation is CASSTTGLAGGSSYEQYF.

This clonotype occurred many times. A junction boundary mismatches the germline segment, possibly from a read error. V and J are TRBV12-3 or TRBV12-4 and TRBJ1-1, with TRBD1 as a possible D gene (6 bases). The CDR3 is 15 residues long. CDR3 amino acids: CASSSPLGGDTETFF. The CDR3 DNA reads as TGTGCCAGCAGTTCCCCTTTAGGCGGGGACACTGAAACTTTCTTT.

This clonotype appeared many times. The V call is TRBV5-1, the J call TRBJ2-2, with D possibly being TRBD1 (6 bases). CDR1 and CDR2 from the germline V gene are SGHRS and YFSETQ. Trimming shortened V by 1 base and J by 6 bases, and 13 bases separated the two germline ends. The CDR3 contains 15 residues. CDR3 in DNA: TGCGCCAGCAGCTTGTGGAGAGGGGGAGCCGGGGAGCTGTTTTTT. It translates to CASSLWRGGAGELFF.

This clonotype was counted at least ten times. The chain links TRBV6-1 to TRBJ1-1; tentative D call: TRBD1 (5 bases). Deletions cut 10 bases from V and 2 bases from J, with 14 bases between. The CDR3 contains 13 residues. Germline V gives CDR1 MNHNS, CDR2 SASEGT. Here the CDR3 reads CAIGNGGNTEAFF. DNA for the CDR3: TGTGCCATCGGGAATGGGGGAAACACTGAAGCTTTCTTT.

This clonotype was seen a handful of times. The CDR3 loop is CASSLPPGRVNEKLFF. CDR3 DNA: TGTGCCAGCAGCCTACCACCGGGACGGGTTAATGAAAAACTGTTTTTT. The gene calls are TRBV5-6 and TRBJ1-4, with D possibly being TRBD1 (5 bases). The CDR3 is 16 residues long. V was cut by 4 bases and J by 4 bases, with 17 bases left in between. Germline lookup yields CDR1 SGHDT and CDR2 YYEEEE.

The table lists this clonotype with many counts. CDR3 sequence: CASSLGGTSNQPQHF. The CDR3 nucleotides read TGCGCCAGCAGCTTGGGGGGGACTTCCAATCAGCCCCAGCATTTT. V is TRBV5-1 and J is TRBJ1-5; perhaps TRBD1 as D (5 bases). Germline V gene lookup returns CDR1 SGHRS and CDR2 YFSETQ. V gave up 0 bases and J gave up 3 bases, with 10 bases separating them. The CDR3 contains 15 residues.

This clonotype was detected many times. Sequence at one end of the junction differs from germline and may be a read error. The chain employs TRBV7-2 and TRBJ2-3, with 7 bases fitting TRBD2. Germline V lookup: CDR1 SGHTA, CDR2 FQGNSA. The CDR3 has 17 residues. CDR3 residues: CASSFGLAGVSTDAQYF. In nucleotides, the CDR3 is TGTGCCAGCAGCTTCGGCTTGGCGGGAGTCAGCACAGATGCGCAGTATTTT.

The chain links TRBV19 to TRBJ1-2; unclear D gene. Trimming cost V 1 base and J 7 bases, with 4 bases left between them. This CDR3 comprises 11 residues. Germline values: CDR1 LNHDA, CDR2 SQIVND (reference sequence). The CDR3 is CASSIGGGYTF. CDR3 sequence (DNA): TGTGCCAGTAGTATAGGAGGTGGCTACACCTTC.

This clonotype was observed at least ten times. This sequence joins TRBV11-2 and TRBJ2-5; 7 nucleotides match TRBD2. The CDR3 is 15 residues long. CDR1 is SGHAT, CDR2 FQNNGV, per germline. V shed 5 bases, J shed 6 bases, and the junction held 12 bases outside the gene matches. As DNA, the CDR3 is TGTGCCAGCAGCCGCCCTACTAGCGCCTGGAAGACCCAGTACTTC. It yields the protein CASSRPTSAWKTQYF.

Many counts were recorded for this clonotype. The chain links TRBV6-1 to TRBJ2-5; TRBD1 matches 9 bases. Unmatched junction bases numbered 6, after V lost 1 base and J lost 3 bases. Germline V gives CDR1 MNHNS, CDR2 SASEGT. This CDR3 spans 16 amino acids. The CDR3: CASSEVQGAEEETQYF. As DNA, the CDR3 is TGTGCCAGCAGTGAAGTACAGGGGGCAGAGGAAGAGACCCAGTACTTC.

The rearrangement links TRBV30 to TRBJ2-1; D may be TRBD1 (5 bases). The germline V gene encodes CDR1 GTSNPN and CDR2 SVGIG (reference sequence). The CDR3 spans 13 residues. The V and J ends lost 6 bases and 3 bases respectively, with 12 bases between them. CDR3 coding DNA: TGTGCCTGCCCAGGGCACAGCTACAATGAGCAGTTCTTC. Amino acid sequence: CACPGHSYNEQFF.

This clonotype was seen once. CDR3 loop: CASSVVEGEGAFF. The CDR3 nucleotides are TGTGCCAGCAGTGTCGTGGAGGGGGAAGGAGCTTTCTTT. The chain couples TRBV2 to TRBJ1-1; D possibly corresponds to TRBD1 (6 bases). Germline CDR1 reads SNHLY; CDR2 reads FYNNEI. CDR3 length: 13 amino acids. V was pared by 4 bases and J by 10 bases, with 16 bases between.

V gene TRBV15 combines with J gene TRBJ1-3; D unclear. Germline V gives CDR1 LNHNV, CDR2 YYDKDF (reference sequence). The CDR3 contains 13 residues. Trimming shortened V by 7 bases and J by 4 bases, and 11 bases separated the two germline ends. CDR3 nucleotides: TGTGCCACCATGCCCGGGGAAGGAAACACCATATATTTT. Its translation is CATMPGEGNTIYF.

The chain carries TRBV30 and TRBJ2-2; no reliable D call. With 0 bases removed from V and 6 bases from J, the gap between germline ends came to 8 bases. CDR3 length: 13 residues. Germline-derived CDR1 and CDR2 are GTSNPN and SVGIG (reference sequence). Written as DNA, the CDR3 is TGTGCCTGGAGTGTAGGGATTCCCGGGGAGCTGTTTTTT. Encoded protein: CAWSVGIPGELFF. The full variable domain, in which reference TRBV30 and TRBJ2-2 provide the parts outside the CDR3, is SQTIHQWPATLVQPVGSPLSLECTVEGTSNPNLYWYRQAAGRGLQLLFYSVGIGQISSEVPQNLSASRPQDRQFILSSKKLLLSDSGFYLCAWSVGIPGELFFGEGSRLTVL.